This TCR beta chain is from a study of regulatory T cells in long-lasting Graves disease (dated by TCRdb to the early 2020s). About the full investigation: To count as having persistent Graves' disease, a patient had to have received antithyroid drug treatment for over 5 years with TSH receptor autoantibodies remaining persistently positive. Peripheral blood TCR sequencing and RNA sequencing compared persistent Graves' disease patients with newly diagnosed Graves' disease patients. A total of some 35 samples underwent TCR sequencing: around 13 from persistent and about 20 from newly diagnosed Graves' disease patients. The study was conducted in China and was registered as a clinical trial. Antithyroid drugs had been taken for 10 to 13 years on average by persistent Graves' disease patients in the clinical cohort. Paper-wide results and their limitations: TRBV28, TRBJ1-2 and TRBJ2-5 were preferentially used in persistent disease, while TRBV20-1 and TRBJ2-1 were favored in newly diagnosed disease. More public clonotypes were shared among persistent patients (under 3,000) than among newly diagnosed patients (roughly 1,000). Sequencing and analysis were limited to the TCR beta chain. Compared with newly diagnosed patients, persistent Graves' disease patients had lower TCR Shannon entropy and fewer highly expanded clones, which suggests clonal expansion. The authors noted that the small sample size was a limitation that may lower accuracy. Peripheral blood alone was examined, since thyroid tissue, which constituted the primary lesion, could not be accessed.

A word on this clonotype: There is no known antigen for this receptor. Since a much larger clone is just one base distant, this may be a read error.

The time point label, read with the paper, signifies: persistent/refractory GD, antithyroid drugs over 5 years with positive TRAb. For both TCR sequencing and RNA sequencing, RNA was extracted from PBMCs using TRIzol. The diagnosis of Graves' disease was made according to American Thyroid Association guidelines. Patients for the study were recruited at an endocrinology department in Xi'an, China. Each patient gave 7 to 9.5 milliliters of peripheral blood, collected in an EDTA anticoagulant tube. Ficoll Paque Plus density gradient separation was used to isolate PBMCs, and no additional T cell sorting was done. An Agilent 2100 Bioanalyzer and agarose gel were used to assess RNA quality, and a NanoDrop 2000 was used to measure RNA concentration. Library preparation employed multiplex PCR. Sequencing was carried out with an Illumina HiSeq 4000. TCR beta libraries were built with iRepertoire HTBI primers and Arm-PCR amplification of CDR3 regions. Before sequencing, the PCR products went through gel purification. On the study's bioinformatics: Across samples, 62 TRBV and 13 to 15 TRBJ segments were identified and used for gene usage analysis of CDR3 amino acid clonotypes. COPE and FqMerger were used to merge the filtered high-quality paired reads into contigs. BLAST was used to align contigs to the IMGT TRBV, TRBD and TRBJ reference genes, and CDR3 was defined following IMGT. Any clonotype with a frequency above 0.1% was counted as a highly expanded clone. Shannon entropy was used to measure repertoire diversity, and the Gini coefficient was used to measure V-J evenness. A clonotype found in more than one individual was treated as public. TCRdb reworked the public reads: Q25 trimming with fastp, MiXCR clone assembly, productive beta chains retained. Entries are consolidated by CDR3 protein sequence, retaining the most common genes and DNA. TCRdb, rather than the study authors, made the V and J calls. This sample is represented by fewer than 450,000 distinct CDR3 sequences; around 21% of them were singletons. The ten most abundant clones make up less than 25% of the sample.

The CDR3 measures 13 amino acids from cysteine to phenylalanine. The entry retains the CDR3 DNA only, 39 bases that are in frame from base 1. Via the germline V gene (reference sequence), CDR1 is GTSNPN and CDR2 SVGIG. Between the V and J ends, shortened by 0 bases and 2 bases respectively, the junction contains 7 bases. The sequencing used peripheral blood mononuclear cells (PBMCs), collected when the disease was refractory, from a patient treated with antithyroid drugs. In this chain, TRBV30 is recombined with TRBJ1-2; the D gene remains uncertain. The clonotype was recovered from a female donor with Graves disease. The CDR3 here reads CAWSVGRNYGYTF. The DNA sequence follows: TGTGCCTGGAGTGTCGGGAGGAACTATGGCTACACCTTC. Joined to the reference TRBV30 and TRBJ1-2 proteins, this CDR3 gives the full variable domain: SQTIHQWPATLVQPVGSPLSLECTVEGTSNPNLYWYRQAAGRGLQLLFYSVGIGQISSEVPQNLSASRPQDRQFILSSKKLLLSDSGFYLCAWSVGRNYGYTFGSGTRLTVV.